This T cell receptor beta chain was captured by sequencing in a study of blood T cell repertoires in COVID-19. Data came from immunoSEQ multiplex PCR; TCRdb stores just in-frame clones and leaves some out. This sample has hundreds of thousands of clones, with 80% found just once. The CDR3 consists of 16 residues. Germline assignment: CDR1 LGHNA and CDR2 YNFKEQ. The ends were cut back, 5 bases at V and 7 bases at J, with 20 bases in the middle. The chain employs TRBV4-2 and TRBJ1-4, with no clear D. The sequence was obtained from a woman aged 40 to 55 with acute COVID-19. The sequencing input was PBMCs or T cells enriched from blood (not recorded which). In DNA form, the CDR3 reads TGTGCCAGCAGCGGGAAAACGGGGAGACGTAGTGAAAAACTGTTTTTT. Residues: CASSGKTGRRSEKLFF.